This T cell receptor (beta chain) was captured in a study of T cell changes during pregnancy in multiple sclerosis. Sequenced by immunoSEQ multiplex PCR; TCRdb stores in-frame clones only, minus some. The table includes 40,000 to 60,000 clones, about nine tenths detected once. V was clipped by 4 bases and J by 2 bases; unmatched bases: 13. Germline CDR1 and CDR2: SGHNT and YYREEE (reference sequence). This CDR3 is built from 17 residues. The chain links TRBV5-4 to TRBJ2-3; 7 bases line up with TRBD2. Sequencing used peripheral blood, obtained in the first trimester of pregnancy. This TCR was sampled from a female donor in good health, enrolled as a control in a pregnancy study. CDR3 sequence: CASSPRGAGPLTDTQYF. The CDR3 nucleotides are TGTGCCAGCAGCCCCCGGGGAGCGGGGCCACTCACAGATACGCAGTATTTT.